There are a few counts of the clone carrying this T cell receptor beta chain. These data come from a study of blood T cell repertoires in COVID-19. Study at large: Spain, Italy and the United States supplied samples that represented acute and convalescent COVID-19. PBMCs, B-cell-depleted T cells, or T cells provided the cDNA or gDNA that made up the material.

The CDR3 length is 15 residues. CDR1 and CDR2 (germline): SGHKS, YYEKEE (reference sequence). V was pared by 2 bases and J by 8 bases, with 5 bases of the junction left unmatched. Authors' processing steps: Estimation of nucleated cell counts was performed using reference gene primer amplification. Measured with immunoSEQ multiplex PCR; TCRdb has only the in-frame clones, and not every one. That table supplies the V and J calls and clone size; D and trimming were determined from the DNA. The data show 35,000 to 45,000 clones, about 81% seen once. Sequencing used peripheral blood. V and J are TRBV5-5 and TRBJ2-1; 12 bases map to TRBD2. The source is a human donor in a cohort sampled during active or convalescent COVID-19. The donor label of this sample is uncertain. The CDR3 bases are TGTGCCAGCAGCTTACTAGCGGGAGGTTTTGATGAGCAGTTCTTC. Its protein product is CASSLLAGGFDEQFF.